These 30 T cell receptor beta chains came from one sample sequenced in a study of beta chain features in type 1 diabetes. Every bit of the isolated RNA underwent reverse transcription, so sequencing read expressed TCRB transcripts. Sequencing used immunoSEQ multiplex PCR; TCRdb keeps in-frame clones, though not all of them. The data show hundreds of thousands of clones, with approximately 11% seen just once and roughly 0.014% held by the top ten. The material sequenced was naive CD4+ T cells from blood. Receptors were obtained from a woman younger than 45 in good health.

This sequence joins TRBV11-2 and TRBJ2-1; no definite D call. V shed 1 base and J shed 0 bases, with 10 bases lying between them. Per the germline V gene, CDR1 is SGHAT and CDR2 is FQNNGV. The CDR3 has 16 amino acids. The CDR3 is CASSLGSASSYNEQFF. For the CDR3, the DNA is TGTGCCAGCAGCTTAGGGTCAGCGAGCTCCTACAATGAGCAGTTCTTC.

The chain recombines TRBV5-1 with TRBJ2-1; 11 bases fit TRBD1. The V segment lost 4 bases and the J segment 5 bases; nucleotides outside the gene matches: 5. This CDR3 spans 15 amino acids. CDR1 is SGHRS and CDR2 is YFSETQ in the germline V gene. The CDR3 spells CASSVGQGAHNEQFF. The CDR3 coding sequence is TGCGCCAGCAGCGTCGGACAGGGGGCCCACAATGAGCAGTTCTTC.

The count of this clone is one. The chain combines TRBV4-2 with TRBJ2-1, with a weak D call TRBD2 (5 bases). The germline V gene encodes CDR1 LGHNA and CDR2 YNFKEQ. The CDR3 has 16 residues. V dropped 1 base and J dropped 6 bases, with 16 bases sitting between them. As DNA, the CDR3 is TGTGCCAGCAGCCAAGGACTCTTAACGGGGTTCAATGAGCAGTTCTTC. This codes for CASSQGLLTGFNEQFF.

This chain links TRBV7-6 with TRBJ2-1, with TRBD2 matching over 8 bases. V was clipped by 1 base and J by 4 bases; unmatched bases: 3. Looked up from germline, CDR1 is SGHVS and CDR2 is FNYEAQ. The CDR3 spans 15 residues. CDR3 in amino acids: CASSLESGRYNEQFF. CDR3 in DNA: TGTGCCAGCAGCTTAGAGAGCGGGAGATACAATGAGCAGTTCTTC.

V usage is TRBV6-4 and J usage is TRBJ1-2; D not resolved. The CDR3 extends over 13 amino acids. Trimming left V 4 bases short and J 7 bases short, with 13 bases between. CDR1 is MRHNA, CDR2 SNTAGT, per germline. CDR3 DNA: TGTGCCAGCAGTGCGGGGTCTCTAGGTGGCTACACCTTC. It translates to CASSAGSLGGYTF.

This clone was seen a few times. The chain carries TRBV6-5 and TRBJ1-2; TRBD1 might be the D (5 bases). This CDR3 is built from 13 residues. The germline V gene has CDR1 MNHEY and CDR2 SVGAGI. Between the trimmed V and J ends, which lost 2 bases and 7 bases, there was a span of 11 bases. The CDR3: CASSYPGGGGYTF. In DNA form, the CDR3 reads TGTGCCAGCAGTTACCCCGGGGGAGGTGGCTACACCTTC.

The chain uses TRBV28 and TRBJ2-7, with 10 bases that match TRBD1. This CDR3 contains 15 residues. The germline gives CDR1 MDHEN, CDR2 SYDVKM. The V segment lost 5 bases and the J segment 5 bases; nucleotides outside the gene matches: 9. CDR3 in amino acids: CASSTTGTGDHEQYF. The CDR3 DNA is TGTGCCAGCAGTACAACCGGGACAGGGGATCACGAGCAGTACTTC.

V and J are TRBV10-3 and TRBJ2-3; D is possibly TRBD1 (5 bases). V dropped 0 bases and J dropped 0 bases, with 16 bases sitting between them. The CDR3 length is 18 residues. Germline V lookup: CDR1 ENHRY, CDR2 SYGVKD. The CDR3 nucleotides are TGTGCCATCAGTGAGTCTCCAGGGCTGGGGATCAGCACAGATACGCAGTATTTT. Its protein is CAISESPGLGISTDTQYF.

This CDR3 reads CASSRQGNRNEKLFF. CDR3 in DNA: TGCGCCAGCAGCCGTCAGGGGAACAGAAATGAAAAACTGTTTTTT. This chain links TRBV5-1 with TRBJ1-4, with D perhaps matching TRBD1 (6 bases). CDR3 length: 15 amino acids. The V gene lost 4 bases and the J gene lost 5 bases, with 15 bases spanning the gap. In germline, CDR1 is SGHRS, CDR2 YFSETQ.

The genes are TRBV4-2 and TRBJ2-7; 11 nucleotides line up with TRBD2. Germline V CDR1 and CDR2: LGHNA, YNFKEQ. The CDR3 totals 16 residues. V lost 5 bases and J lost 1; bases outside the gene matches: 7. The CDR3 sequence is CASSGLAGGSSYEQYF. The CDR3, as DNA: TGTGCCAGCAGCGGGCTAGCGGGAGGATCTTCCTACGAGCAGTACTTC.

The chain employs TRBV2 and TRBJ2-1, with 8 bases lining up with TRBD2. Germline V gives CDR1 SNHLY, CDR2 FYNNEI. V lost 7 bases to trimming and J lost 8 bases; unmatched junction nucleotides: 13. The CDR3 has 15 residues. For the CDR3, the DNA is TGTGCCAGCACGATGGGGACTAGTCGAATCCATGAGCAGTTCTTC. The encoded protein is CASTMGTSRIHEQFF.

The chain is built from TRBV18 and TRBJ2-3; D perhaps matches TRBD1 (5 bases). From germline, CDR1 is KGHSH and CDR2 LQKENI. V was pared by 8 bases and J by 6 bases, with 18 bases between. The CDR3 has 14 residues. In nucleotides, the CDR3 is TGTGCCAGCGCGCAGGGTATGGCAACCGATACGCAGTATTTT. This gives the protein CASAQGMATDTQYF.

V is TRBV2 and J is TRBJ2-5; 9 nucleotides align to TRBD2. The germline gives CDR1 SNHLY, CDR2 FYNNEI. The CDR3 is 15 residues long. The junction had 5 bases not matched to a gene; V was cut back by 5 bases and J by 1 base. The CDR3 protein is CASSTSGPSQETQYF. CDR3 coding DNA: TGTGCCAGCAGTACTAGCGGGCCCTCCCAAGAGACCCAGTACTTC.

This CDR3 reads CASSPGGQSSYNEQFF. DNA of the CDR3: TGTGCCAGCAGCCCAGGGGGCCAGAGCTCCTACAATGAGCAGTTCTTC. The chain links TRBV9 to TRBJ2-1; 8 bases agree with TRBD1. This CDR3 spans 16 amino acids. The V gene end was trimmed by 4 bases and the J gene end by 0 bases; junction bases not matched to a gene: 6. CDR1 is SGDLS and CDR2 is YYNGEE in the germline V gene.

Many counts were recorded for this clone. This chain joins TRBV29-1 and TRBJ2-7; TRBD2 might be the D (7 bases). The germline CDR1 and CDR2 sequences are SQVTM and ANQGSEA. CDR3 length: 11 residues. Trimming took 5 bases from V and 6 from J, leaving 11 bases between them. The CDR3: CSVRGAVEQYF. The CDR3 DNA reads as TGCAGCGTTCGGGGGGCGGTCGAGCAGTACTTC.

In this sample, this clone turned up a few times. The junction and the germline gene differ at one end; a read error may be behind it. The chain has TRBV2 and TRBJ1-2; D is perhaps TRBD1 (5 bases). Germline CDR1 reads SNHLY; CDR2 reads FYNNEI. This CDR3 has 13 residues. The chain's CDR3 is CASSAGTNHGYTF. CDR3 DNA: TGTGCCAGCAGCGCCGGGACTAACCATGGCTACACCTTC.

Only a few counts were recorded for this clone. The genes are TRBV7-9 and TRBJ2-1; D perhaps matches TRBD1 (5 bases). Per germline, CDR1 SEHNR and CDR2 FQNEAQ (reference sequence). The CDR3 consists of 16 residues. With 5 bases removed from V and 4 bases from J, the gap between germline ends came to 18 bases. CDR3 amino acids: CASSQDRVQGYNEQFF. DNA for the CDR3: TGTGCCAGCAGCCAAGATAGGGTCCAGGGTTACAATGAGCAGTTCTTC.

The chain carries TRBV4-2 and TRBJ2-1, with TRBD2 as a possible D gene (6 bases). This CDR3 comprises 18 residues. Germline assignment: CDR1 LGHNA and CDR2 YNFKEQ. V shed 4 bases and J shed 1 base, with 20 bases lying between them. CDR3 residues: CASSPSAPGTPSYNEQFF. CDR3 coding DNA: TGTGCCAGCAGCCCCTCAGCGCCCGGGACTCCGTCCTACAATGAGCAGTTCTTC.

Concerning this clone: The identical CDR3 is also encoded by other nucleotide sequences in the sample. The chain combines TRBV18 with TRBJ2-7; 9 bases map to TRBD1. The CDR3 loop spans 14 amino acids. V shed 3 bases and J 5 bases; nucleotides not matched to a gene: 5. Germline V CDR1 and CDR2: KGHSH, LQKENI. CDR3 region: CASSPGQGRNEQYF. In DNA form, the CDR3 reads TGTGCCAGCTCACCGGGACAGGGTAGAAACGAGCAGTACTTC.

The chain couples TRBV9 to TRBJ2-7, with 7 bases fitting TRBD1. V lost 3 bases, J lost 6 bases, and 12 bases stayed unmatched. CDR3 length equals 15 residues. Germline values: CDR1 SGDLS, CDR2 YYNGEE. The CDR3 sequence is CASSGNTGALGEQYF. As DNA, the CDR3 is TGTGCCAGCAGCGGAAATACAGGGGCCCTCGGCGAGCAGTACTTC.

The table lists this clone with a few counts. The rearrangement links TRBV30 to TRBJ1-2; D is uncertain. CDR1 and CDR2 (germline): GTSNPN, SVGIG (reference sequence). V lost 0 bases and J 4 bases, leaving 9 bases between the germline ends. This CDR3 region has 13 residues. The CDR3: CAWSVIASYGYTF. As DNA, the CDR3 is TGTGCCTGGAGTGTAATAGCCTCCTATGGCTACACCTTC.

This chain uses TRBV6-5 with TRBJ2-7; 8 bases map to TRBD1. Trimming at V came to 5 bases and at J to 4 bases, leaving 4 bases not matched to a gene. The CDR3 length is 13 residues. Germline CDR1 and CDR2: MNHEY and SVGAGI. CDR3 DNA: TGTGCCAGCAGTACGCGACAGGGGTACGAGCAGTACTTC. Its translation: CASSTRQGYEQYF.

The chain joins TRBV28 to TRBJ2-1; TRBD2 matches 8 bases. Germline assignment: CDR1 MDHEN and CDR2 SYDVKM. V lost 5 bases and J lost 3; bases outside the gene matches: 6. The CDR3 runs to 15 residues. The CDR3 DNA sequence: TGTGCCAGCAGTCCGGGACTAGTGATCTACAATGAGCAGTTCTTC. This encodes CASSPGLVIYNEQFF.

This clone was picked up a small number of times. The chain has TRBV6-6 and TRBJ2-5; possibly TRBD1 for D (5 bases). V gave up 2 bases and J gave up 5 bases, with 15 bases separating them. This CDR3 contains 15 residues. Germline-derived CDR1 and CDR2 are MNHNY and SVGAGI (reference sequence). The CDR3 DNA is TGTGCCAGCAGTTACGGGATAGGGGTGGGGGAGACCCAGTACTTC. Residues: CASSYGIGVGETQYF.

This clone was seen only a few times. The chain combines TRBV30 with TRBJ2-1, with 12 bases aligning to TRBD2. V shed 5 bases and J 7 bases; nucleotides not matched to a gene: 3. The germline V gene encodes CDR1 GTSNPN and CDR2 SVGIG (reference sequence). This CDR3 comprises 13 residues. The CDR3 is CAWGTSGHNEQFF. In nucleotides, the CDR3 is TGTGCCTGGGGGACTAGCGGGCATAATGAGCAGTTCTTC.

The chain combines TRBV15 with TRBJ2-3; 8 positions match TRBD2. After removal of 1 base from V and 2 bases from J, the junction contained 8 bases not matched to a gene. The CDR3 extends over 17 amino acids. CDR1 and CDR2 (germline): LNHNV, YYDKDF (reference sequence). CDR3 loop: CATSRGGSGIITDTQYF. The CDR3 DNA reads TGTGCCACCAGCAGAGGTGGTAGCGGGATCATCACAGATACGCAGTATTTT.

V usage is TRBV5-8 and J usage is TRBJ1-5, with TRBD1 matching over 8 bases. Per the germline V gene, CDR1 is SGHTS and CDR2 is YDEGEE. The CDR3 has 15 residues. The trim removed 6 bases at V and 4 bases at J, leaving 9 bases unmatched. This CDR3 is CASNDDRGGNQPQHF. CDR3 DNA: TGTGCCAGCAACGATGACAGGGGAGGAAATCAGCCCCAGCATTTT.

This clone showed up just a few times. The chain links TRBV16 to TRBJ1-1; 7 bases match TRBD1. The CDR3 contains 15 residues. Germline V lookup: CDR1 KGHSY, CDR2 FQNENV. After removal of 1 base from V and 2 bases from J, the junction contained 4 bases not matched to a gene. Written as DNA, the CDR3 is TGTGCCAGCAGCCAATTGGGGGACAGAAACACTGAAGCTTTCTTT. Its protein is CASSQLGDRNTEAFF.

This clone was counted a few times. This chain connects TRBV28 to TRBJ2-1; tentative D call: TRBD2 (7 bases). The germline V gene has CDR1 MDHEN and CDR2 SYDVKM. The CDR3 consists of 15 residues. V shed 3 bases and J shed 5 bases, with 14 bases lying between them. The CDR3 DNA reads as TGTGCCAGCAGTTTGGCCGGGGGGCCCCACAATGAGCAGTTCTTC. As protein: CASSLAGGPHNEQFF.

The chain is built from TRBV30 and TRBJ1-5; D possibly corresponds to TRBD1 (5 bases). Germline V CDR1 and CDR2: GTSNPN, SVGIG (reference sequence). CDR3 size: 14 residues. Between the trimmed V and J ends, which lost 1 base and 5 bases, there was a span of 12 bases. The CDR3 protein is CAWSADRLDQPQHF. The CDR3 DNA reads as TGTGCCTGGAGTGCTGACAGATTAGATCAGCCCCAGCATTTT.